One sample yielded the 12 T cell receptor beta chains listed below, sequenced in a study of T cell repertoires in cytomegalovirus infection (dated by TCRdb to between 2018 and 2020). The sample was run on an Illumina HiSeq 1500. TCRdb reprocessed the public reads (quality trimming at Q25 with fastp, clone calling with MiXCR) and kept in-frame beta chains. One record per CDR3 amino acid sequence lists the most common genes and DNA. This sample is represented by about 530,000 distinct CDR3 sequences; 26% of them were singletons. The ten top clones hold over 10% of the sample. The sequenced sample was PBMCs. The source of these receptors is a human donor in good health (CMV status not recorded). Some clones in this sample may be carry-over from other donors' samples.

This rearrangement joins TRBV12-3 or TRBV12-4 to TRBJ2-2; 12 positions match TRBD2. V shed 5 bases and J 5 bases; nucleotides not matched to a gene: 6. CDR3 length equals 16 residues. The CDR3 protein is CASSVTSGSGTGELFF. As DNA, the CDR3 is TGTGCCAGCAGTGTGACTAGCGGGAGCGGGACCGGGGAGCTGTTTTTT.

The V and J genes are TRBV7-9 and TRBJ1-2; no clear D. CDR1 is SEHNR and CDR2 is FQNEAQ in the germline V gene (reference sequence). V was trimmed by 3 bases and J by 2 bases, leaving 10 bases between them. This CDR3 spans 14 amino acids. The CDR3 region is CASSFTELNYGYTF. CDR3 DNA sequence: TGTGCCAGCAGCTTCACAGAACTAAACTATGGCTACACCTTC.

The chain recombines TRBV6-1 with TRBJ2-1; 8 positions match TRBD2. Germline V CDR1 and CDR2: MNHNS, SASEGT. The V and J ends lost 6 bases and 3 bases, in that order; junction bases with no gene match: 7. CDR3 length equals 15 residues. The CDR3 sequence is CASRTSANNYNEQFF. In nucleotides, the CDR3 is TGTGCCAGCAGGACTAGCGCCAACAACTACAATGAGCAGTTCTTC.

There are a few counts of this clonotype. V usage is TRBV10-3 and J usage is TRBJ2-1, with 8 bases identical to TRBD2. The V gene's germline CDR1 is ENHRY and CDR2 SYGVKD. This CDR3 contains 16 residues. After removal of 2 bases from V and 8 bases from J, the junction contained 11 bases not matched to a gene. The CDR3 DNA sequence: TGTGCCATCAGTGAGGAACCCAGCGGGAGTAATCATGAGCAGTTCTTC. It is translated as CAISEEPSGSNHEQFF.

The chain joins TRBV11-2 to TRBJ1-2; 10 positions agree with TRBD1. The ends lost 5 bases at V and 2 bases at J; junction bases unmatched: 11. The CDR3 runs to 17 residues. Germline V CDR1 and CDR2: SGHAT, FQNNGV. In DNA form, the CDR3 reads TGTGCCAGCAGCACCCGGGACAGGGGCTTATTAAACTATGGCTACACCTTC. Translation gives CASSTRDRGLLNYGYTF.

This clonotype was seen ten or more times. The chain uses TRBV7-8 and TRBJ2-5, with TRBD2 matching over 7 bases. Looked up from germline, CDR1 is SGHVS and CDR2 is FQNEAQ. Unmatched junction bases numbered 3, after V lost 3 bases and J lost 2 bases. The CDR3 loop spans 14 amino acids. The CDR3 DNA reads TGTGCCAGCAGCTTGGGACTACCACAAGAGACCCAGTACTTC. Translating gives CASSLGLPQETQYF.

The chain is built from TRBV4-2 and TRBJ1-2, with no clear D. Trimming cost V 4 bases and J 8 bases, with 17 bases left between them. The CDR3 runs to 14 residues. From germline, CDR1 is LGHNA and CDR2 YNFKEQ. CDR3 amino acids: CASSLKPAEGGYTF. The CDR3 nucleotides read TGTGCCAGCAGCCTCAAACCAGCCGAGGGCGGCTACACCTTC.

This clonotype was observed at least ten times. Here the CDR3 reads CASRFRGGSSTDTQYF. In DNA, the CDR3 is TGTGCCAGCAGATTCCGGGGGGGGAGTAGCACAGATACGCAGTATTTT. V and J are TRBV7-2 and TRBJ2-3, with TRBD2 identical over 8 bases. The germline gives CDR1 SGHTA, CDR2 FQGNSA. J lost 0 bases, V lost 6 bases, and 8 bases had no gene match. The CDR3 extends over 16 amino acids. The full variable domain, with the rest looked up from reference TRBV7-2 and TRBJ2-3, is GAGVSQSPSNKVTEKGKDVELRCDPISGHTALYWYRQSLGQGLEFLIYFQGNSAPDKSGLPSDRFSAERTGGSVSTLTIQRTQQEDSAVYLCASRFRGGSSTDTQYFGPGTRLTVL.

This clonotype has ten or more counts. The CDR3 loop is CASSLGGTSGRNTQYF. CDR3 sequence (DNA): TGTGCCAGCAGCTTAGGCGGGACTAGCGGGAGGAATACGCAGTATTTT. This chain links TRBV7-2 with TRBJ2-3; 15 nucleotides match TRBD2. The CDR3 spans 16 residues. The V segment lost 1 base and the J segment 7 bases; nucleotides outside the gene matches: 3. Germline CDR1 is SGHTA and CDR2 is FQGNSA.

This clonotype was counted many times. The chain is built from TRBV19 and TRBJ2-1; possible D gene TRBD1, 5 bases. In germline, CDR1 is LNHDA, CDR2 SQIVND (reference sequence). CDR3 length: 15 residues. The germline V and J ends were trimmed by 8 bases and 0 bases, with 14 bases remaining between them. The CDR3 sequence: CASSRQFSSYNEQFF. The CDR3, as DNA: TGTGCCAGTTCCCGACAGTTTAGCTCCTACAATGAGCAGTTCTTC.

This clonotype was seen many times. The CDR3, as DNA: TGTGCCAGCAGCACCCCCGACCAGGATGGCTACACCTTC. Its translation: CASSTPDQDGYTF. The genes are TRBV7-9 and TRBJ1-2; D call uncertain. Per germline, CDR1 SEHNR and CDR2 FQNEAQ (reference sequence). This CDR3 contains 13 residues. V was trimmed by 5 bases and J by 6 bases, leaving 13 bases between them. The variable domain in full, with the rest retrieved from reference TRBV7-9 and TRBJ1-2, is DTGVSQNPRHKITKRGQNVTFRCDPISEHNRLYWYRQTLGQGPEFLTYFQNEAQLEKSRLLSDRFSAERPKGSFSTLEIQRTEQGDSAMYLCASSTPDQDGYTFGSGTRLTVV.

The rearrangement joins TRBV28 to TRBJ1-1; possible D gene TRBD1, 6 bases. The germline V and J ends were trimmed by 3 bases and 5 bases, with 19 bases remaining between them. CDR1 is MDHEN, CDR2 SYDVKM, per germline. This CDR3 contains 16 residues. The CDR3 reads CASSLGGGGLGTEAFF. For the CDR3, the DNA is TGTGCCAGCAGTTTGGGTGGGGGGGGGCTGGGAACTGAAGCTTTCTTT.